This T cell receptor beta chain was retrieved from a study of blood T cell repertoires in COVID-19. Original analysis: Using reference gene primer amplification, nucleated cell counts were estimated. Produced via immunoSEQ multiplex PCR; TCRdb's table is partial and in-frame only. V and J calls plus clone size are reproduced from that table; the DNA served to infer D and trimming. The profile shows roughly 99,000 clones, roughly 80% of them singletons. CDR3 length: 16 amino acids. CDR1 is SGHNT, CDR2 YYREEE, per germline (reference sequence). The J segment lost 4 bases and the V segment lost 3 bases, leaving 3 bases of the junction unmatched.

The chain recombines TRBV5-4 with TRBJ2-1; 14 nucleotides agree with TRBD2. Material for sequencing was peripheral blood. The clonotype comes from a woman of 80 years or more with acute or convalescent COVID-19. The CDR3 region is CASSSRTSGGYNEQFF. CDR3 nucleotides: TGTGCCAGCAGCTCCCGGACTAGCGGGGGGTACAATGAGCAGTTCTTC.